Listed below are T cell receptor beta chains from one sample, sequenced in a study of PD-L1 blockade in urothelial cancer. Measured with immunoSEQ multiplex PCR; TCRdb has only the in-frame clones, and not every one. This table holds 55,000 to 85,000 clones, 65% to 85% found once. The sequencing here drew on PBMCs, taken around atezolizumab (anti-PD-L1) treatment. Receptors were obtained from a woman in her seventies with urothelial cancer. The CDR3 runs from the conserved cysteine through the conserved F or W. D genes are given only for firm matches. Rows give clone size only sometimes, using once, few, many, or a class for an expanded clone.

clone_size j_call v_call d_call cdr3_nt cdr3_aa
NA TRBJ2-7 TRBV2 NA TGTGCCAGCAAATTAACAGGGACGGCTTCCTACGAGCAGTACTTC CASKLTGTASYEQYF
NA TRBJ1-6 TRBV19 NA TGTGCCAGTAGTCCACAGCGGACAGCTCCTAATTCACCCCTCCACTTT CASSPQRTAPNSPLHF
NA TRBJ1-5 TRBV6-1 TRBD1 TGTGCCAGCAGGAAGACAGGGGACAATCAGCCCCAGCATTTT CASRKTGDNQPQHF
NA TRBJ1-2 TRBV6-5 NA TGTGCCAGCAGTTACAGCAGAGGGAACTATGGCTACACCTTC CASSYSRGNYGYTF
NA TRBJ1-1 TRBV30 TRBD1 TGTGCCTGGAGTTACTGGGCAGGGGGCAACACTGAAGCTTTCTTT CAWSYWAGGNTEAFF
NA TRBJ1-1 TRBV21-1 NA TGTGCCAGCAGCAAAGCTAACAGGGGCGTCTCCATGCAGTTTAACACTGAAGCTTTCTTT CASSKANRGVSMQFNTEAFF
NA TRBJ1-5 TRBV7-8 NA TGTGCCAGCAGCTTAGACTACAGGGTGAATCAGCCCCAGCATTTT CASSLDYRVNQPQHF
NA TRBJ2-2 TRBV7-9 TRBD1 TGTGCCAGCAGCTTACGAGACAGGGGGCACACCGGGGAGCTGTTTTTT CASSLRDRGHTGELFF
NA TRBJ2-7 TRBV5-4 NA TGTGCCAGCAGCTTGGACGGCAGGGAATACGAGCAGTACTTC CASSLDGREYEQYF
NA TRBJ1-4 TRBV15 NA TGTGCCACCAGCAGAGAGAGGGCAGCAACTAATGAAAAACTGTTTTTT CATSRERAATNEKLFF
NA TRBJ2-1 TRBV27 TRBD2 TGTGCCAGCAGTCCGGGACTAGAGGACAATGAGCAGTTCTTC CASSPGLEDNEQFF
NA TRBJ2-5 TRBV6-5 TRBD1 TGTGCCAGCAGACTAACACAGGGGATCCAAGAGACCCAGTACTTC CASRLTQGIQETQYF
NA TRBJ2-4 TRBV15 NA TGTGCCACCAGCAGAGTTGTGGCAGGGGTGAAGAGCATTCAGTACTTC CATSRVVAGVKSIQYF
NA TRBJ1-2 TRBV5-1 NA TGCGCCAGCAGCCCCTCGAGTTATGGCTACACCTTC CASSPSSYGYTF
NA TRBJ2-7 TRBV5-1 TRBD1 TGCGCCAGCAGCTTGGAAGGGACAGGGTGGACCTACGAGCAGTACTTC CASSLEGTGWTYEQYF
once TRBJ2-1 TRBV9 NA TGTGCCAGCAGCGAAACACTATACAATGAGCAGTTCTTC CASSETLYNEQFF
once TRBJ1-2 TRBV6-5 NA TGTGCCAGCAGCGATGGCTACACCTTC CASSDGYTF
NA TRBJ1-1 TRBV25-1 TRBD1 TGTGCCAGCAGTGACCGGGACAGGGAGGGATTGAACACTGAAGCTTTCTTT CASSDRDREGLNTEAFF
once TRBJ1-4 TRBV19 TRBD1 TGTGCCAGTAGTATCCAGGGACAGGGCCTCGTTAATGAAAAACTGTTTTTT CASSIQGQGLVNEKLFF
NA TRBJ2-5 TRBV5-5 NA TGTGCCAGCAGCTTGGAGTCTATGCCCCAAGAGACCCAGTACTTC CASSLESMPQETQYF
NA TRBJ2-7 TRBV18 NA TGTGCCAGCTCACCACCGACAGTACCCTACGAGCAGTACTTC CASSPPTVPYEQYF
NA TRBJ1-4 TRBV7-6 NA TGTGCCAGCAGCTTAAGGGCAGGGGCGACTAATGAAAAACTGTTTTTT CASSLRAGATNEKLFF
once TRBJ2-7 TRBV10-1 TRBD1 TGCGCCAGCAGCCGAGGACAGGATCCAAACGAGCAGTACTTC CASSRGQDPNEQYF
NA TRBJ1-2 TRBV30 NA TGTGCCTGGACAATCACTAACTATGGCTACACCTTC CAWTITNYGYTF
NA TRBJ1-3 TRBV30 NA TGTGCCTGGGGGCAGGGTGCCTTTGGAAACACCATATATTTT CAWGQGAFGNTIYF
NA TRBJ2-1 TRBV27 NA TGTGCCAGCAGGAGGCTAGGGGATACCTACAATGAGCAGTTCTTC CASRRLGDTYNEQFF
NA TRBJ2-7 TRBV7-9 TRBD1 TGTGCCAGCAGCTCATCCGGGACAGGGAGCTCCTACGAGCAGTACTTC CASSSSGTGSSYEQYF
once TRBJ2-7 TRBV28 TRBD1 TGTGCCAGCAGTTTAGCCCTTACTCTGACAGGGTCCACCTACGAGCAGTACTTC CASSLALTLTGSTYEQYF
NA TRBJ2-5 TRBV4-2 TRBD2 TGTGCCAGCAGCCAAGGGAGGAGCGGGAGGTACCAAGAGACCCAGTACTTC CASSQGRSGRYQETQYF
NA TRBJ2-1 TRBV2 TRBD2 TGTGCCAGCGGACTAGCGGGAGCTGGCGCCTACAATGAGCAGTTCTTC CASGLAGAGAYNEQFF
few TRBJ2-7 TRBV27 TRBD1 TGTGCCAGCAGTCCTACAGGGGCGGGCGAGCAGTACTTC CASSPTGAGEQYF
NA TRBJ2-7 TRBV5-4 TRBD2 TGTGCCAGCAGCCATAGCGGGAGGAGGGCCTACGAGCAGTACTTC CASSHSGRRAYEQYF
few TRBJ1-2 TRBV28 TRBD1 TGTGCCAGCACCCTACCCCAGGGGGCGCAGGCATATGGCTACACCTTC CASTLPQGAQAYGYTF
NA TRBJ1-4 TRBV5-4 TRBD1 TGTGCCAGCAGCCAACAGGGGCGGGAAAAACTGTTTTTT CASSQQGREKLFF
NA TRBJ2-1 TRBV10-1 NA TGCGCCAGCAGTCGAGGGAATGTAGCGGCCCAGCAGTTCTTC CASSRGNVAAQQFF
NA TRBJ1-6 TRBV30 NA TGTGCCTGGAGTGAGACAGGTTCACCCCTCCACTTT CAWSETGSPLHF
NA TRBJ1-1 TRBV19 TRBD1 TGTGCCAGTACCCCCGGACAGGGTATGAACACTGAAGCTTTCTTT CASTPGQGMNTEAFF
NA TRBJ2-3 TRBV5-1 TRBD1 TGCGCCAGCAGCTTATCGACAGGGGAGGCAGATACGCAGTATTTT CASSLSTGEADTQYF
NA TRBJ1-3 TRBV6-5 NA TGTGCCAGCCGATTACAGGCGCTCTCTGGAAACACCATATATTTT CASRLQALSGNTIYF
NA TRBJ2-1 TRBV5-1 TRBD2 TGCGCCAGCAGCTCTTTGGGGGAGGGAGTCAATGAGCAGTTCTTC CASSSLGEGVNEQFF
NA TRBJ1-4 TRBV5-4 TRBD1 TGTGCCAGCAGCTCGGACAGGACTAATGAAAAACTGTTTTTT CASSSDRTNEKLFF
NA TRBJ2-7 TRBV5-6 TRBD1 TGTGCCAGCCACGGACAGGGGGTTTACTACGAGCAGTACTTC CASHGQGVYYEQYF
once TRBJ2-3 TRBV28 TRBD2 TGTGCCAGCACCACTAGCGGGAGCACAGATACGCAGTATTTT CASTTSGSTDTQYF
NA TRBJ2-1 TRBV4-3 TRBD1 TGCGCCAGCAGCCAAGATGCGCTCTCACAGGGGAATGAGCAGTTCTTC CASSQDALSQGNEQFF
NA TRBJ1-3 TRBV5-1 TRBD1 TGCGCCAGCAGCCGGGACAGGGGTGGAAACACCATATATTTT CASSRDRGGNTIYF
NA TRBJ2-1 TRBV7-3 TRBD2 TGTGCCAGCAGCGCACCGGGACTAGCGGGGGTCAATGAGCAGTTCTTC CASSAPGLAGVNEQFF